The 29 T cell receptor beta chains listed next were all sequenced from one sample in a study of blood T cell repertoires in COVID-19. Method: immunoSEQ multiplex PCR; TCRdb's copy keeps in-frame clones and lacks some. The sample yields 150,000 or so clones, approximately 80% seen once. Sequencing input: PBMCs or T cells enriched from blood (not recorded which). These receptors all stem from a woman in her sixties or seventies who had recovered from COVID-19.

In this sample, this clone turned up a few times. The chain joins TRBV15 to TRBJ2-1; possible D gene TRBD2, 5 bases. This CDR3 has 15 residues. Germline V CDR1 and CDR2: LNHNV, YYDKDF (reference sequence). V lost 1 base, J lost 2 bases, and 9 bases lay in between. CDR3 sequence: CATSRVLGAYNEQFF. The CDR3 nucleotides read TGTGCCACCAGCAGAGTGCTGGGAGCCTACAATGAGCAGTTCTTC.

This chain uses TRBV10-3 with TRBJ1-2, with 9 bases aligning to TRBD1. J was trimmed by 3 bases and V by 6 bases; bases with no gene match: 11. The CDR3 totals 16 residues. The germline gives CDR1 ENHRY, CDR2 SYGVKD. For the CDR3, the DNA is TGTGCCATCAGAGGACAGGGGAGGCCGTTTGACTATGGCTACACCTTC. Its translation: CAIRGQGRPFDYGYTF.

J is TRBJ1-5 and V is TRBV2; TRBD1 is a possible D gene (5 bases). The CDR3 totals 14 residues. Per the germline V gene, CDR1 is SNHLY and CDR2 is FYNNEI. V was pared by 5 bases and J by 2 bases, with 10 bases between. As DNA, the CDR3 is TGTGCCAGCAGTTACCAGGGCGGCAATCAGCCCCAGCATTTT. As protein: CASSYQGGNQPQHF.

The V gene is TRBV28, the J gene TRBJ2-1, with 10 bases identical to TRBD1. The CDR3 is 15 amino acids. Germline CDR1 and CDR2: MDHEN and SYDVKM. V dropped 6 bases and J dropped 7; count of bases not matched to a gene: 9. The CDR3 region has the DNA TGTGCCAGCAGGCAGAGGGGGGACAGGGGAAATGAGCAGTTCTTC. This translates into CASRQRGDRGNEQFF. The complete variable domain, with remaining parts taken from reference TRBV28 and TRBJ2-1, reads DVKVTQSSRYLVKRTGEKVFLECVQDMDHENMFWYRQDPGLGLRLIYFSYDVKMKEKGDIPEGYSVSREKKERFSLILESASTNQTSMYLCASRQRGDRGNEQFFGPGTRLTVL.

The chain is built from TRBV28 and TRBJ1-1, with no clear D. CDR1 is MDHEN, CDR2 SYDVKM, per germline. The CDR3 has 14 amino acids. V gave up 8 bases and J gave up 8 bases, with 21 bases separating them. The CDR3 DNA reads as TGTGCCAGCCTCTCTCCCGGCGGCCGGGTGGAAGCTTTCTTT. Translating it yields CASLSPGGRVEAFF.

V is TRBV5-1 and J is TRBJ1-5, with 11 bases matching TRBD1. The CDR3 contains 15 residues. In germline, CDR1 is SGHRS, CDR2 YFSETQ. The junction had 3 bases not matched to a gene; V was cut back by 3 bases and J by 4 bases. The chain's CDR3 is CASSWGQGENQPQHF. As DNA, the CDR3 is TGCGCCAGCAGCTGGGGACAGGGGGAAAATCAGCCCCAGCATTTT.

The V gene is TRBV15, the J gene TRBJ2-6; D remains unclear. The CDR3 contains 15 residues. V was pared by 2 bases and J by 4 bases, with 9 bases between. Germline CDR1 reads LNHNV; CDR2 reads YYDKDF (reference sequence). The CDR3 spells CATSRFRRGANVLTF. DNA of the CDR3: TGTGCCACCAGCAGATTTCGGAGAGGGGCCAACGTCCTGACTTTC.

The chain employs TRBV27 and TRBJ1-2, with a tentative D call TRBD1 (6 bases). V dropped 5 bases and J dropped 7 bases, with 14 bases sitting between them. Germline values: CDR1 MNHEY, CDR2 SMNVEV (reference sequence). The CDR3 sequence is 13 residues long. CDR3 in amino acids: CASSPLGGGGYTF. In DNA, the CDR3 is TGTGCCAGCAGTCCCTTGGGAGGGGGTGGCTACACCTTC.

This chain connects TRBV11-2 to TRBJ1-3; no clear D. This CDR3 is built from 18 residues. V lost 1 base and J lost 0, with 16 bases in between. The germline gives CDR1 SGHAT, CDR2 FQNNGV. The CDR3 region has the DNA TGTGCCAGCAGCTTAGGTAACCTCCCGGGAAGCTCTGGAAACACCATATATTTT. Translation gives CASSLGNLPGSSGNTIYF.

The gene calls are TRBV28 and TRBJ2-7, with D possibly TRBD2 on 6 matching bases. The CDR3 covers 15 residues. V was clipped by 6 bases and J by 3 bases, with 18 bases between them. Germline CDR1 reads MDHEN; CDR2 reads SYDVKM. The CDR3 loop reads CASSPQSAGNYEQYF. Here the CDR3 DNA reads TGTGCCAGCAGCCCCCAATCGGCGGGAAACTACGAGCAGTACTTC.

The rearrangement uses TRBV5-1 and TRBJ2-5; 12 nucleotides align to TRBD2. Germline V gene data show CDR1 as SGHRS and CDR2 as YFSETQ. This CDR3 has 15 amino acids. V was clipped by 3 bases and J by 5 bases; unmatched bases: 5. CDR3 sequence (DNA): TGCGCCAGCAGCTACGGACTAGCGGGAAGCGAGACCCAGTACTTC. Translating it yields CASSYGLAGSETQYF.

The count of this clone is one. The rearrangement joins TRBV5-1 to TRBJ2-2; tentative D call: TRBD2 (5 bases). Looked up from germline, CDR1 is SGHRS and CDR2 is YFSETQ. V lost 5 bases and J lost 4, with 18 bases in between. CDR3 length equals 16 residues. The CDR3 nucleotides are TGCGCCAGCAGGCCCGCCGGGGTACTGGGCACCGGGGAGCTGTTTTTT. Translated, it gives CASRPAGVLGTGELFF.

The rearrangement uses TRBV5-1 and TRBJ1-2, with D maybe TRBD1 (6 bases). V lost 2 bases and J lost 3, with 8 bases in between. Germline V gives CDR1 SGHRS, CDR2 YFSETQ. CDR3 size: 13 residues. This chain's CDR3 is CASSLSGDYGYTF. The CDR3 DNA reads TGCGCCAGCAGCTTATCAGGGGACTATGGCTACACCTTC. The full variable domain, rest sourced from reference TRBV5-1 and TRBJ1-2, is KAGVTQTPRYLIKTRGQQVTLSCSPISGHRSVSWYQQTPGQGLQFLFEYFSETQRNKGNFPGRFSGRQFSNSRSEMNVSTLELGDSALYLCASSLSGDYGYTFGSGTRLTVV.

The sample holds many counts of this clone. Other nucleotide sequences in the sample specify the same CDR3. CDR3 sequence (DNA): TGTGCCAGCACGGGGGCGGGGGGTCTTTCAGCTTTCTTT. Encoded protein: CASTGAGGLSAFF. This chain connects TRBV2 to TRBJ1-1; a weak D match, TRBD1 (6 bases). The CDR3 spans 13 residues. V was shortened by 7 bases and J by 10 bases, with 19 bases between the two germline ends. In germline, CDR1 is SNHLY, CDR2 FYNNEI.

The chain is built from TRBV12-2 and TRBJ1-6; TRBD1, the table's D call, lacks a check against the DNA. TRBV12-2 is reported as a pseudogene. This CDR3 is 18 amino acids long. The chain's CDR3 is CASRPYNQQGPDNSPLHF. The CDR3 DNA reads TGTGCAAGTCGCCCGTACAACCAACAGGGGCCGGATAATTCACCCCTCCACTTT.

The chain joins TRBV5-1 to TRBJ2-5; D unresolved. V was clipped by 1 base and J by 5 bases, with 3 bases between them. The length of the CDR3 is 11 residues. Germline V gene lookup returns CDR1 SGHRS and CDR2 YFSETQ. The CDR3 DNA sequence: TGCGCCAGCAGCTTGCTGGAGACCCAGTACTTC. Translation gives CASSLLETQYF. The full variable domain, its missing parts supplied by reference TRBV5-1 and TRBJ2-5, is KAGVTQTPRYLIKTRGQQVTLSCSPISGHRSVSWYQQTPGQGLQFLFEYFSETQRNKGNFPGRFSGRQFSNSRSEMNVSTLELGDSALYLCASSLLETQYFGPGTRLLVL.

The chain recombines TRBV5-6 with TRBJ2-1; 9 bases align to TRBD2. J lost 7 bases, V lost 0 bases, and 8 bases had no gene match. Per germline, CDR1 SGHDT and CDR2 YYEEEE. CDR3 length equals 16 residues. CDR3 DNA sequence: TGTGCCAGCAGCTTGGAGCGGGAGGCGGGAGCGAATGAGCAGTTCTTC. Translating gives CASSLEREAGANEQFF. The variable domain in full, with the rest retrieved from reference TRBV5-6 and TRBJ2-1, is DAGVTQSPTHLIKTRGQQVTLRCSPKSGHDTVSWYQQALGQGPQFIFQYYEEEERQRGNFPDRFSGHQFPNYSSELNVNALLLGDSALYLCASSLEREAGANEQFFGPGTRLTVL.

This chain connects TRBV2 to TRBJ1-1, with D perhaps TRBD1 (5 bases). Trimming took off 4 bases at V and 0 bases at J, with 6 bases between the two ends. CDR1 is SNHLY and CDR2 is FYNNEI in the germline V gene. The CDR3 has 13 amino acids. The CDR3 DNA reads TGTGCCAGCAGTGGACAGTTGAACACTGAAGCTTTCTTT. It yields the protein CASSGQLNTEAFF.

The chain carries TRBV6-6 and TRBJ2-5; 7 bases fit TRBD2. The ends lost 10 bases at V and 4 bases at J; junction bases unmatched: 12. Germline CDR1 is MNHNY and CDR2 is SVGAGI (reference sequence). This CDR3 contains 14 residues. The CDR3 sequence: CATSATGGGETQYF. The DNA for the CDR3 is TGTGCCACCTCGGCGACGGGAGGAGGAGAGACCCAGTACTTC.

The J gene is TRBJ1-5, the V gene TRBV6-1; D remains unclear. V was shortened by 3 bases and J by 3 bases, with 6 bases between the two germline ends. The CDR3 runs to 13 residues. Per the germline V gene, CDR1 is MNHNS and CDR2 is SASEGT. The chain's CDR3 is CASSDRINQPQHF. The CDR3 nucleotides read TGTGCCAGCAGTGACAGGATCAATCAGCCCCAGCATTTT.

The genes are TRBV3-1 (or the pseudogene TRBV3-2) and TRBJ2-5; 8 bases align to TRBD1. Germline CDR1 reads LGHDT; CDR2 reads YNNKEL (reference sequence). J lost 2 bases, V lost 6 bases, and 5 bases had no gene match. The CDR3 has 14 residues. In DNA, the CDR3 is TGTGCCAGCAGGCGGGGACAGGTGCAAGAGACCCAGTACTTC. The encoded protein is CASRRGQVQETQYF.

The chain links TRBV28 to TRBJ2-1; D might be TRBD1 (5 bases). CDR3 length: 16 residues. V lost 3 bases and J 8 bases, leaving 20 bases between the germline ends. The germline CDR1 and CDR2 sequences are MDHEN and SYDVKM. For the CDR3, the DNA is TGTGCCAGCAGTTTTCAGCAGGGCTTAGGTGCAGATGAGCAGTTCTTC. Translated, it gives CASSFQQGLGADEQFF.

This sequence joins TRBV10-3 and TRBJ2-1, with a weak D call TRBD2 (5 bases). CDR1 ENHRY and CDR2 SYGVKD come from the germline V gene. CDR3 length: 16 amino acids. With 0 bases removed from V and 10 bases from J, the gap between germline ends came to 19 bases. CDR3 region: CAISESRGKAEREQFF. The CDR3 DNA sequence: TGTGCCATCAGTGAGTCAAGAGGGAAGGCGGAGAGGGAGCAGTTCTTC.

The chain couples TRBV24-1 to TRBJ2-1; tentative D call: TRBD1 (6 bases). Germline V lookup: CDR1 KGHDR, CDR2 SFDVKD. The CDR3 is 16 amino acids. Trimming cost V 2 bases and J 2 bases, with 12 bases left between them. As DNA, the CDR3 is TGTGCCACCAGTGATTCGACAGGCGATACCTACAATGAGCAGTTCTTC. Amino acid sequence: CATSDSTGDTYNEQFF.

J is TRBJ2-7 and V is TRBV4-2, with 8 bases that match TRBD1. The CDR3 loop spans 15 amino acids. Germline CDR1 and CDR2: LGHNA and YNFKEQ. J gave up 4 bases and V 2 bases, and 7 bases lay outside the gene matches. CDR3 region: CASSQTGTGPYEQYF. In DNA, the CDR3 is TGTGCCAGCAGCCAAACCGGGACAGGCCCATACGAGCAGTACTTC.

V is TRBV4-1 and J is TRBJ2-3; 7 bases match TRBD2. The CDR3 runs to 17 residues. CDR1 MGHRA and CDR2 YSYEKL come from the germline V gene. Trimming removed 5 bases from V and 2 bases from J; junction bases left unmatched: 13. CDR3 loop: CASSFTPTSDDTDTQYF. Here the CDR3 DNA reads TGCGCCAGCAGCTTCACCCCCACTAGCGATGACACAGATACGCAGTATTTT.

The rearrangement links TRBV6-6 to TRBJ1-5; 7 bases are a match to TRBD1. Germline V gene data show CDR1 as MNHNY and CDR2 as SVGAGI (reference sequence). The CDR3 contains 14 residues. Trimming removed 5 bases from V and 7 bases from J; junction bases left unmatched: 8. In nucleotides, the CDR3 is TGTGCCAGCAGTACGACAGGGTCGAGCCAGCCCCAGCATTTT. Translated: CASSTTGSSQPQHF.

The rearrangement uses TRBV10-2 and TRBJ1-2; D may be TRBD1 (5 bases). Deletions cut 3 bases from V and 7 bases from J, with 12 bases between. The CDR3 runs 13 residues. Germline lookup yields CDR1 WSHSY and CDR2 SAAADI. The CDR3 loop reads CASSDARAGGYTF. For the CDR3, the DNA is TGCGCCAGCAGTGACGCCAGGGCCGGTGGCTACACCTTC.

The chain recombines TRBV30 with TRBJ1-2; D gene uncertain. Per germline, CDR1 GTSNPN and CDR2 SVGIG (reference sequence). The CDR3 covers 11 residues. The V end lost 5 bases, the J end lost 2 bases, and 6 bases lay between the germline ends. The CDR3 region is CAWALNYGYTF. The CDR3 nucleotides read TGTGCCTGGGCCTTAAACTATGGCTACACCTTC.